Presented here are 11 T cell receptor beta chains from one specimen sequenced in a study of T cell responses to AZD1222 COVID-19 vaccine. Profiled with immunoSEQ multiplex PCR; TCRdb holds only in-frame clones, not every one. The table shows 150,000 to 200,000 clones, with roughly 93% occurring only once. The sequencing used peripheral blood, collected on day 0 of AZD1222 vaccination. The receptors originated from an adult in good health.

This chain connects TRBV7-8 to TRBJ2-1; D is possibly TRBD1 (6 bases). V dropped 1 base and J dropped 8 bases, with 15 bases sitting between them. The CDR3 totals 15 residues. Germline CDR1 is SGHVS and CDR2 is FQNEAQ. As DNA, the CDR3 is TGTGCCAGCAGCTTAGGGAGGCTATACAGGGATGAGCAGTTCTTC. Encoded protein: CASSLGRLYRDEQFF.

The chain links TRBV5-1 to TRBJ1-4; D might be TRBD1 (6 bases). This CDR3 has 15 amino acids. The germline V and J ends were trimmed by 4 bases and 10 bases, with 20 bases remaining between them. Germline V CDR1 and CDR2: SGHRS, YFSETQ. The chain's CDR3 is CASSPGQNREGKLFF. The CDR3, as DNA: TGCGCCAGCAGCCCCGGACAGAATCGGGAAGGAAAACTGTTTTTT.

The chain recombines TRBV5-1 with TRBJ1-2, with TRBD1 matching 8 bases. This CDR3 is 16 amino acids long. The germline V gene has CDR1 SGHRS and CDR2 YFSETQ. The J segment lost 0 bases and the V segment lost 0 bases, leaving 4 bases of the junction unmatched. This CDR3 is CASSLGQGATNYGYTF. CDR3 DNA sequence: TGCGCCAGCAGCTTGGGGCAGGGGGCGACTAACTATGGCTACACCTTC.

The rearrangement uses TRBV2 and TRBJ1-2, with D possibly TRBD1 on 6 matching bases. Germline V gene sequence: CDR1 SNHLY, CDR2 FYNNEI. This CDR3 contains 13 residues. The germline V and J ends were trimmed by 6 bases and 2 bases, with 10 bases remaining between them. CDR3 amino acids: CASSYDRNYGYTF. The DNA for the CDR3 is TGTGCCAGCAGCTATGACAGGAACTATGGCTACACCTTC.

The CDR3 reads CASSPWGDTEAFF. Here the CDR3 DNA reads TGCGCCAGCAGCCCTTGGGGAGACACTGAAGCTTTCTTT. The chain recombines TRBV4-1 with TRBJ1-1; no clear D gene. Trimming cost V 4 bases and J 3 bases, with 9 bases left between them. This CDR3 has 13 residues. Germline CDR1 is MGHRA and CDR2 is YSYEKL.

The chain couples TRBV7-9 to TRBJ1-2; D not resolved. Trimming shortened V by 5 bases and J by 8 bases, and 15 bases separated the two germline ends. Germline loops: CDR1 SEHNR, CDR2 FQNEAQ (reference sequence). The length of the CDR3 is 13 residues. CDR3 DNA: TGTGCCAGCAGCAAGTATACCTTATTCGGCTACACCTTC. It is translated as CASSKYTLFGYTF.

The chain employs TRBV27 and TRBJ1-3; D uncertain. CDR3 length: 14 amino acids. The germline CDR1 and CDR2 sequences are MNHEY and SMNVEV (reference sequence). V gave up 3 bases and J gave up 0 bases, with 6 bases separating them. For the CDR3, the DNA is TGTGCCAGCAGTTTGGATAGCTCTGGAAACACCATATATTTT. This sequence encodes CASSLDSSGNTIYF.

The chain employs TRBV15 and TRBJ2-5; D is unresolved. The CDR3 totals 15 residues. V gave up 0 bases and J gave up 4 bases, with 12 bases separating them. Germline V lookup: CDR1 LNHNV, CDR2 YYDKDF (reference sequence). For the CDR3, the DNA is TGTGCCACCAGCAGAGATCGAAACAGTCCAGAGACCCAGTACTTC. It translates to CATSRDRNSPETQYF.

The rearrangement uses TRBV7-8 and TRBJ2-2; D may correspond to TRBD1 or TRBD2 (5 bases each). V lost 5 bases and J 4 bases, leaving 14 bases between the germline ends. The CDR3 is made up of 15 amino acids. Germline V gene data show CDR1 as SGHVS and CDR2 as FQNEAQ. CDR3 sequence: CASSPTGQSTGELFF. CDR3 in DNA: TGTGCCAGCAGCCCGACGGGGCAGAGCACCGGGGAGCTGTTTTTT. The whole variable domain, filled in from reference TRBV7-8 and TRBJ2-2, reads GAGVSQSPRYKVAKRGQDVALRCDPISGHVSLFWYQQALGQGPEFLTYFQNEAQLDKSGLPSDRFFAERPEGSVSTLKIQRTQQEDSAVYLCASSPTGQSTGELFFGEGSRLTVL.

The chain has TRBV19 and TRBJ1-2; D unresolved. Germline assignment: CDR1 LNHDA and CDR2 SQIVND (reference sequence). The CDR3 contains 11 residues. Trimming removed 2 bases at V and 2 bases at J, with 0 bases between. The CDR3 here is CASSINYGYTF. CDR3 in DNA: TGTGCCAGTAGTATAAACTATGGCTACACCTTC.

This chain uses TRBV30 with TRBJ2-5; D perhaps matches TRBD1 (6 bases). The CDR3 is 14 amino acids. Germline-derived CDR1 and CDR2 are GTSNPN and SVGIG (reference sequence). Between the trimmed V and J ends, which lost 2 bases and 7 bases, there was a span of 17 bases. The chain's CDR3 is CAWSSDSPRGTQYF. CDR3 DNA: TGTGCCTGGAGTTCGGACAGCCCGAGGGGGACCCAGTACTTC.